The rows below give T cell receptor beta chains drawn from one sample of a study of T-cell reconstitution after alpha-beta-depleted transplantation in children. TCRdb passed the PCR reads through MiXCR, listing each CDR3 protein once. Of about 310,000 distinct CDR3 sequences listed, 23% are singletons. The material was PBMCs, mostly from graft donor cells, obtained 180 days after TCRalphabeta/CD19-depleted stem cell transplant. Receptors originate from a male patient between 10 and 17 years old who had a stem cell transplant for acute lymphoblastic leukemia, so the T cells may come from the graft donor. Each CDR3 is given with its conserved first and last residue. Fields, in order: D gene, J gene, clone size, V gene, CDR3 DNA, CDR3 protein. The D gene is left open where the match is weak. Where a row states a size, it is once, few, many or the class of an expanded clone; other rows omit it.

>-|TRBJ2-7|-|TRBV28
TGTGCCAGCAGGCGAAGCTGGGGGCTTAACTACGAGCAGTACTTC
CASRRSWGLNYEQYF
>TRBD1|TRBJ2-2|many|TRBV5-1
TGCGCCAGCAGCTTGAGACAGGGTGCCACCGGGGAGCTGTTTTTT
CASSLRQGATGELFF
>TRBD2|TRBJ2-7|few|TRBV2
TGTGCCAGCAGTGAGGCGCGGAGCGGGGATTACGAGCAGTACTTC
CASSEARSGDYEQYF
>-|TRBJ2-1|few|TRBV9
TGTGCCAGCAGCGTTCAGCTGACTCTAGCGACCAATGAGCAGTTCTTC
CASSVQLTLATNEQFF
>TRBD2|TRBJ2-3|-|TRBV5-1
TGCGCCAGCAGCAGGGTAGCGGGATTGACAGATACGCAGTATTTT
CASSRVAGLTDTQYF
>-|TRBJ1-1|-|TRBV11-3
TGTGCCAGCATCCTATACACTGAAGCTTTCTTT
CASILYTEAFF
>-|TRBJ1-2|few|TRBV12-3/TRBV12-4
TGTGCCAGCAGTTTAGGGCTTTCGGCTAACTATGGCTACACCTTC
CASSLGLSANYGYTF
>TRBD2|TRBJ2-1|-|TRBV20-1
TGCTGTGCTAGAGATCTGAGACTAGCGGGAGCTAGTAACAATGAGCAGTTCTTC
CCARDLRLAGASNNEQFF
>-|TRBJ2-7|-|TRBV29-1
TGCAGCGTTGAAGGGGACACACCCTACGAGCAGTACTTC
CSVEGDTPYEQYF
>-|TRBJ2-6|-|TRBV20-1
TGCAGTGCTAGAGATCTGAGAACTCAGGGACGGTATGGGGCCAACGTCCTGACTTTC
CSARDLRTQGRYGANVLTF
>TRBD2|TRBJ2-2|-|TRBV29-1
TGCAGCGTCGCCGGGACTAGGAACACCGGGGAGCTGTTTTTT
CSVAGTRNTGELFF
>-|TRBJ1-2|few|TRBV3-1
TGTGCCAGCAGCCGGGGACTCCTGGGCTACACCTTC
CASSRGLLGYTF
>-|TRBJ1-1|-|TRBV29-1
TGCAGCGTCCAGGGACGGTTGAACACTGAAGCTTTCTTT
CSVQGRLNTEAFF
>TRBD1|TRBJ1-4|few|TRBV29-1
TGCAGCGCCGGCCCCGGGACAGGTGGCGAAAAACTGTTTTTT
CSAGPGTGGEKLFF
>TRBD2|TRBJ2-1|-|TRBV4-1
TGCGCCAGCAGCCACTTGAGGACTAGGACGTACAATGAGCAGTTCTTC
CASSHLRTRTYNEQFF
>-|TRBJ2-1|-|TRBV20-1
TGCAGACCGAGGGGGGGGAGTTATAATGAGCAGTTCTTC
CRPRGGSYNEQFF